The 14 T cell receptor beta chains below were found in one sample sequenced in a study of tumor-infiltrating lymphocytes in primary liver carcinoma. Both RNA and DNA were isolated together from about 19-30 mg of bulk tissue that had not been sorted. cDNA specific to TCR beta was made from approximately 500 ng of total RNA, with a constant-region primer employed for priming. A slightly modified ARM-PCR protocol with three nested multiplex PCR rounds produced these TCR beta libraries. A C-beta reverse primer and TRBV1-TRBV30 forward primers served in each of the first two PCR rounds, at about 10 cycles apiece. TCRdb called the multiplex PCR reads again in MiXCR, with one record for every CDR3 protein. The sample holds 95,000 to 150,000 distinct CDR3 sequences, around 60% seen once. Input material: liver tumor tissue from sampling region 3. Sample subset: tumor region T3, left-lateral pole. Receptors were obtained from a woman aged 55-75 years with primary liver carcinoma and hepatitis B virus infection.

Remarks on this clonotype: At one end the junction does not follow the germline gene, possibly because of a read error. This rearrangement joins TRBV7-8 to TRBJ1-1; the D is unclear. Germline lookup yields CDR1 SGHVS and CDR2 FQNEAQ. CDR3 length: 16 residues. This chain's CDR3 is CANSFLGGNLNTEAFF. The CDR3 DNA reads TGTGCCAACAGCTTTTTGGGAGGGAACCTGAACACTGAAGCTTTCTTT.

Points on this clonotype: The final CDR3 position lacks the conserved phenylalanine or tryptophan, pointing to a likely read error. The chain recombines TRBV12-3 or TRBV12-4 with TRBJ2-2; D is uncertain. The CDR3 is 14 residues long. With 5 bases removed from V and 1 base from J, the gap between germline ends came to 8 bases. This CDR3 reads CASSLLKNTGELFS. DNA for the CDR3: TGTGCCAGCAGTCTACTCAAGAACACCGGGGAGCTGTTTTCC.

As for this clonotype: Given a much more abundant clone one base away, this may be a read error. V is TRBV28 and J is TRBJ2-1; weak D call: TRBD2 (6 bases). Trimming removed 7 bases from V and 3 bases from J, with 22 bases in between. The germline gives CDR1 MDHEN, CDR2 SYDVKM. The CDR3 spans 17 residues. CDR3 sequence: CASTHKAGSIDYNEQFF. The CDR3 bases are TGTGCCAGCACACACAAGGCGGGGTCTATAGACTACAATGAGCAGTTCTTC.

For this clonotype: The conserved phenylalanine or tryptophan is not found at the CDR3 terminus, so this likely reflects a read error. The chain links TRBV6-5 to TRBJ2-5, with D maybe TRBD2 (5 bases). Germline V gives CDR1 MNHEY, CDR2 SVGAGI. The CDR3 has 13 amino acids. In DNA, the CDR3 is TGTACCAGCAGCTCAGGAAGAGGGGAGACCCAGTACCTC. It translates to CTSSSGRGETQYL.

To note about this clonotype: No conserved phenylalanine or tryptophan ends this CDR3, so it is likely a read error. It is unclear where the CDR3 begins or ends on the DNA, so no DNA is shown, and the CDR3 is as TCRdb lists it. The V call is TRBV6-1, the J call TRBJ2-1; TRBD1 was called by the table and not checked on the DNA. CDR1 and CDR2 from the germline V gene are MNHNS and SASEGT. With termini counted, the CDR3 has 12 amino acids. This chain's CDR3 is CASSGTGHEEFY.

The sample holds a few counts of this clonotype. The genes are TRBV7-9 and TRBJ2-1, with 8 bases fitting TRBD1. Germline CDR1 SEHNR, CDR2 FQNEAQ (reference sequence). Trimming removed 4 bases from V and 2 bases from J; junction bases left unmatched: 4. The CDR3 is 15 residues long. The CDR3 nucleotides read TGTGCCAGCAGCTCCGGGACAGGCCCCTACAATGAGCAGTTCTTC. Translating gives CASSSGTGPYNEQFF.

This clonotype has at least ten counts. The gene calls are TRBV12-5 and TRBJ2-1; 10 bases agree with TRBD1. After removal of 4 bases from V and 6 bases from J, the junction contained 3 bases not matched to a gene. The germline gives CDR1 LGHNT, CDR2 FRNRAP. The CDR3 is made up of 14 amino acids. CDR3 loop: CASGSGQGFNEQFF. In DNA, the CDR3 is TGTGCTAGTGGTTCGGGACAGGGGTTCAATGAGCAGTTCTTC.

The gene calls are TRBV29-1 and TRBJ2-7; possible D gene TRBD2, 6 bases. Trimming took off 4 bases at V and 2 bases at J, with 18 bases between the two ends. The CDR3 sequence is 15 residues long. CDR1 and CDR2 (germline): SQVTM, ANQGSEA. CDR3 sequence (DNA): TGCAGCGTTGGAGATAGGGCTAGCGAAGCCTACGAGCAGTACTTC. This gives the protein CSVGDRASEAYEQYF.

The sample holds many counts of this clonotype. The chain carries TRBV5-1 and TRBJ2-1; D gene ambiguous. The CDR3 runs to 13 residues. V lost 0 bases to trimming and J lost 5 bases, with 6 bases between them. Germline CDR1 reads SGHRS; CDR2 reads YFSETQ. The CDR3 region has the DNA TGCGCCAGCAGCTTGGCCCCCCACAATGAGCAGTTCTTC. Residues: CASSLAPHNEQFF.

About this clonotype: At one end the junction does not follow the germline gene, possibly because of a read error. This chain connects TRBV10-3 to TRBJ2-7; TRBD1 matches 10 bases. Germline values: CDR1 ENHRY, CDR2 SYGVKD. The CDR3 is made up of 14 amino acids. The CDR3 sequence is CANSGTGVSYEQYF. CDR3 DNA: TGTGCCAACAGTGGGACAGGGGTCTCCTACGAGCAGTACTTC.

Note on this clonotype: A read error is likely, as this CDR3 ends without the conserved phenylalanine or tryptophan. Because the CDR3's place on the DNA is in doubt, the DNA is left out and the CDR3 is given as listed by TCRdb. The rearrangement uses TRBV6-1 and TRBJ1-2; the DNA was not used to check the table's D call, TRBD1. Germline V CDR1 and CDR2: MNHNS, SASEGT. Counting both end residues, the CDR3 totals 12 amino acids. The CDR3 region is CASSELVQGSSS.

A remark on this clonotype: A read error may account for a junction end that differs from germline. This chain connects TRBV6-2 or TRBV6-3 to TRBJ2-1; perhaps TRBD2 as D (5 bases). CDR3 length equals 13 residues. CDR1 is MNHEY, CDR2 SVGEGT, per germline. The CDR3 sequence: CASRTSSYNEKLF. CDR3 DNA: TGTGCCAGCAGAACTAGTTCCTACAATGAGAAGCTCTTC.

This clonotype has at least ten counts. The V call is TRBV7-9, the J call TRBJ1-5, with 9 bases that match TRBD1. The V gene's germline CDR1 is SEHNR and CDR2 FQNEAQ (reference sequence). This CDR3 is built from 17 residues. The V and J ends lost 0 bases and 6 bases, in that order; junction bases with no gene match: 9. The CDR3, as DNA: TGTGCCAGCAGCTTAGCCCCGGGGACAGGGAGTAGTCAGCCCCAGCATTTT. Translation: CASSLAPGTGSSQPQHF. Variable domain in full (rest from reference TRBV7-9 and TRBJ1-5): DTGVSQNPRHKITKRGQNVTFRCDPISEHNRLYWYRQTLGQGPEFLTYFQNEAQLEKSRLLSDRFSAERPKGSFSTLEIQRTEQGDSAMYLCASSLAPGTGSSQPQHFGDGTRLSIL.

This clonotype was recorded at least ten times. Here the CDR3 reads CASSPRDSYTEAFF. The CDR3, as DNA: TGTGCCAGCAGCCCCCGGGACAGTTACACTGAAGCTTTCTTT. The chain joins TRBV28 to TRBJ1-1; 7 positions match TRBD1. The trim removed 6 bases at V and 3 bases at J, leaving 7 bases unmatched. Germline V CDR1 and CDR2: MDHEN, SYDVKM. This CDR3 is 14 amino acids long.